The 13 T cell receptor beta chains given below trace back to one sample, sequenced in a study of sequential checkpoint blockade in melanoma. TCRdb's table, derived via immunoSEQ multiplex PCR, lists solely in-frame clones and lacks some. The sample holds around 2,000 clones, around 50% seen once. The treatment: randomized to nivolumab then ipilimumab (arm A) or the reverse (arm B). Source: CD8+ T cells sorted from blood (inferred from file names), taken from a patient given nivolumab and ipilimumab in sequence. These receptors all stem from a human patient with melanoma. Some clones in this sample may be carry-over from other donors' samples.

V gene TRBV21-1 combines with J gene TRBJ1-5. TRBV21-1 counts as a pseudogene. The CDR3 has 17 amino acids. The CDR3 region is CASRVVVATLDHQPQHF. The CDR3 DNA reads as TGTGCCAGCAGAGTCGTCGTAGCTACATTGGATCATCAGCCCCAGCATTTT.

This clone appeared a few times. The gene calls are TRBV4-3 and TRBJ2-7; TRBD1 is a possible D gene (6 bases). The germline CDR1 and CDR2 sequences are LGHNA and YSLEER. V was trimmed by 0 bases and J by 0 bases, leaving 15 bases between them. CDR3 length: 17 amino acids. The CDR3 DNA follows: TGCGCCAGCAGCCAAGATTTTGTGGGGACATTCTCCTACGAGCAGTACTTC. This codes for CASSQDFVGTFSYEQYF.

Relative to its sample, this clone is medium-sized. The rearrangement uses TRBV21-1 and TRBJ1-4; the table's D gene call, TRBD1, was not cross checked with the DNA. TRBV21-1 is a listed pseudogene. The CDR3 consists of 14 residues. The CDR3 spells CASSPTGGNEKLFF. Written as DNA, the CDR3 is TGTGCCAGCAGCCCGACAGGGGGTAATGAAAAACTGTTTTTT.

This clone has just a few counts. One junction end disagrees with the germline gene, perhaps due to a read error. The chain links TRBV5-3 to TRBJ1-1, with D possibly matching TRBD1 (5 bases). TRBV5-3 falls under the ORF class, with uncertain function. The length of the CDR3 is 14 residues. As DNA, the CDR3 is TGTGCCAGCAGCTTTGGGGCAGGGTGGACTGAAGCTTTCTTT. Protein product: CASSFGAGWTEAFF.

The chain carries TRBV6-1 and TRBJ2-7, with D maybe TRBD1 (5 bases). Trimming removed 6 bases from V and 3 bases from J, with 12 bases in between. Germline CDR1 and CDR2: MNHNS and SASEGT. This CDR3 spans 13 amino acids. The CDR3 spells CASSPQGYYEQYF. The CDR3 bases are TGTGCCAGCAGCCCCCAGGGATACTACGAGCAGTACTTC.

This clone was picked up a small number of times. The chain links TRBV6-6 to TRBJ1-1; D remains unclear. V shed 2 bases and J shed 4 bases, with 8 bases lying between them. The germline CDR1 and CDR2 sequences are MNHNY and SVGAGI (reference sequence). The CDR3 totals 13 residues. CDR3 sequence: CASSYRAGTEAFF. CDR3 bases: TGTGCCAGCAGTTACAGGGCGGGCACTGAAGCTTTCTTT.

The V and J genes are TRBV4-2 and TRBJ2-2; TRBD2 matches at 7 bases. The CDR3 extends over 16 amino acids. Trimming took 0 bases from V and 5 from J; bases not matched to a gene: 6. The germline gives CDR1 LGHNA, CDR2 YNFKEQ. The CDR3 coding sequence is TGTGCCAGCAGCCAAGAAGGAACTAGCGCAACCGGGGAGCTGTTTTTT. This gives the protein CASSQEGTSATGELFF.

This sequence joins TRBV6-1 and TRBJ1-3, with D possibly matching TRBD1 (6 bases). The germline V gene encodes CDR1 MNHNS and CDR2 SASEGT. The CDR3 length is 15 residues. The ends were cut back, 7 bases at V and 0 bases at J, with 13 bases in the middle. The CDR3 loop reads CASTEGHNSGNTIYF. DNA of the CDR3: TGTGCCAGCACCGAGGGACACAACTCTGGAAACACCATATATTTT.

This clone was seen a few times. The chain links TRBV4-3 to TRBJ2-7; 9 positions agree with TRBD1. With V trimmed by 5 bases and J by 2 bases, 7 bases remained unmatched. The CDR3 extends over 15 amino acids. Germline assignment: CDR1 LGHNA and CDR2 YSLEER. The DNA of the CDR3 is TGCGCCAGCAGCATCGGACAGGGGATAACCTACGAGCAGTACTTC. Protein sequence: CASSIGQGITYEQYF.

There are a few counts of this clone. V usage is TRBV6-4 and J usage is TRBJ2-7; TRBD2 matches at 8 bases. Unmatched junction bases numbered 10, after V lost 5 bases and J lost 1 base. CDR1 is MRHNA and CDR2 is SNTAGT in the germline V gene. The CDR3 extends over 16 amino acids. CDR3 nucleotide sequence: TGTGCCAGCAGTCCCCTTACGACTAGCGAGTCCTACGAGCAGTACTTC. It translates to CASSPLTTSESYEQYF.

About this clone: The junction departs from the called germline gene at one end, perhaps through a read error. The chain is built from TRBV4-2 and TRBJ1-3, with D possibly matching TRBD1 (5 bases). CDR1 and CDR2 (germline): LGHNA, YNFKEQ. The CDR3 sequence is 19 residues long. As DNA, the CDR3 is TGTGCCAGCAGCCAAGCGGCCGGGAGGGACGCGGGCTCTCGAAACACCATATATTTT. Translated: CASSQAAGRDAGSRNTIYF.

This rearrangement joins TRBV5-4 to TRBJ1-1; 11 positions agree with TRBD1. The germline V gene has CDR1 SGHNT and CDR2 YYREEE (reference sequence). The V segment lost 1 base and the J segment 5 bases; nucleotides outside the gene matches: 7. This CDR3 is built from 16 residues. The CDR3 protein is CASSLYGTGGRTEAFF. CDR3 nucleotides: TGTGCCAGCAGCTTGTACGGGACAGGGGGTCGAACTGAAGCTTTCTTT.

The chain carries TRBV7-6 and TRBJ2-2, with a tentative D call TRBD1 (5 bases). The CDR3 totals 16 residues. Deletions cut 5 bases from V and 1 base from J, with 14 bases between. The germline CDR1 and CDR2 sequences are SGHVS and FNYEAQ. Written as DNA, the CDR3 is TGTGCCAGCAGCACCTTTACAGGCCTGAACACCGGGGAGCTGTTTTTT. As protein: CASSTFTGLNTGELFF.